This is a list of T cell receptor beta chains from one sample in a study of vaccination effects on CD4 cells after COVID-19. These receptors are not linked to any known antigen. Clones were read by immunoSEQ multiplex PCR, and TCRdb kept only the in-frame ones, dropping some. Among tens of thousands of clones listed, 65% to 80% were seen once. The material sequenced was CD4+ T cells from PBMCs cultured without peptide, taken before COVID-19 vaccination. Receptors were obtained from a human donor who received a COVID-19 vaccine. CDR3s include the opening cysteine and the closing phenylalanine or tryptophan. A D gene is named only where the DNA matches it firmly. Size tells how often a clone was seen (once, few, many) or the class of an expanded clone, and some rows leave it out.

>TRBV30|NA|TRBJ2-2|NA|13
CAWSVLQTGELFF
TGTGCCTGGAGTGTACTCCAAACCGGGGAGCTGTTTTTT
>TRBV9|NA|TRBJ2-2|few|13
CASSSGRTGELFF
TGTGCCAGCAGCTCAGGGAGAACCGGGGAGCTGTTTTTT
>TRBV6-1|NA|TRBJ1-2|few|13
CASSENRVDGYTF
TGTGCCAGCAGTGAAAACAGGGTAGATGGCTACACCTTC
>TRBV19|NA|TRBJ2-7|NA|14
CASSIAVRGYEQYF
TGTGCCAGTAGTATCGCGGTCAGGGGTTACGAGCAGTACTTC
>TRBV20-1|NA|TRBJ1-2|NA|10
CSASLHGYTF
TGCAGTGCTAGTCTCCATGGCTACACCTTC
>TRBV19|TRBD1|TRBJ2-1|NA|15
CASRADRLAYNEQFF
TGTGCCAGTAGAGCGGACAGGTTAGCCTACAATGAGCAGTTCTTC
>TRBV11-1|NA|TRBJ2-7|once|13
CASSLARINEQYF
TGTGCCAGCAGCTTAGCGCGCATCAACGAGCAGTACTTC
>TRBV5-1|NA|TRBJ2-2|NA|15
CASSRDNQNTGELFF
TGCGCCAGCAGTCGGGACAACCAGAACACCGGGGAGCTGTTTTTT
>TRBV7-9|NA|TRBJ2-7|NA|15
CASSLVEGDIYEQYF
TGTGCCAGCAGCCTCGTTGAGGGGGACATCTACGAGCAGTACTTC
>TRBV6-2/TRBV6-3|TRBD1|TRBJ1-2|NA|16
CASSYRTGGTDYGYTF
TGTGCCAGCAGTTACCGGACAGGGGGAACGGACTATGGCTACACCTTC